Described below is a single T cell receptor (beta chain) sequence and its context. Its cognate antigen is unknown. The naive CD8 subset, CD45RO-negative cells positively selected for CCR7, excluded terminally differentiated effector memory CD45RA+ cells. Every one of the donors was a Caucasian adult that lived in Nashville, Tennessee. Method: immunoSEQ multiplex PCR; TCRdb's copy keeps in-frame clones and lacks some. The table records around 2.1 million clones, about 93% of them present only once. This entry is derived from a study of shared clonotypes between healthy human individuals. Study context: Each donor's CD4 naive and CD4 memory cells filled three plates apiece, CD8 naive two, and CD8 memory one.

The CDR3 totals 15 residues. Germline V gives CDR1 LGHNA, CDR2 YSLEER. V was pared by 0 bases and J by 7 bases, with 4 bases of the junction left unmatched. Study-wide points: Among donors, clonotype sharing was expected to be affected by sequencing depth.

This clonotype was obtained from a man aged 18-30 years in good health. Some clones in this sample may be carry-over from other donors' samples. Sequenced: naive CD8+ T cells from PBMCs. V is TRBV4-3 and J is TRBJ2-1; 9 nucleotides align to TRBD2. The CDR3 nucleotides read TGCGCCAGCAGCCAAGATGCGGGAGGGGTTAATGAGCAGTTCTTC. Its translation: CASSQDAGGVNEQFF.